The 31 T cell receptor beta chains presented below share a single source sample, sequenced in a study of blood T cell repertoires in COVID-19. The repertoire was sequenced with immunoSEQ multiplex PCR; TCRdb's copy has only in-frame clones and lacks some. The sample includes 70,000 to 100,000 clones, around nine tenths of them seen just once. Sequences were obtained from peripheral blood. Receptor source: a woman older than 75 with acute or convalescent COVID-19.

The chain is built from TRBV6-6 and TRBJ1-5; 8 nucleotides agree with TRBD1. The CDR3 extends over 16 amino acids. Germline values: CDR1 MNHNY, CDR2 SVGAGI (reference sequence). V was pared by 6 bases and J by 3 bases, with 10 bases of the junction left unmatched. CDR3 coding DNA: TGTGCCAGCAGACCAACAGGGGGTGGGTACAATCAGCCCCAGCATTTT. Its protein product is CASRPTGGGYNQPQHF.

J is TRBJ1-2 and V is TRBV5-8; D uncertain. V lost 1 base and J lost 3, with 10 bases in between. This CDR3 has 14 amino acids. Germline loops: CDR1 SGHTS, CDR2 YDEGEE. The CDR3 DNA is TGTGCCAGCAGCTTGCTGGGCGTCGACTATGGCTACACCTTC. Translating gives CASSLLGVDYGYTF.

The genes are TRBV12-3 or TRBV12-4 and TRBJ1-6; tentatively, D is TRBD1 (5 bases). V dropped 2 bases and J dropped 10 bases, with 6 bases sitting between them. CDR3 length: 12 residues. The CDR3 DNA follows: TGTGCCAGCAGTTTATCAGGGTCACCCCTCCACTTT. Amino acids: CASSLSGSPLHF.

The J gene is TRBJ2-1, the V gene TRBV5-1; weak D call: TRBD1 (7 bases). V was shortened by 6 bases and J by 5 bases, with 15 bases between the two germline ends. Germline V gene lookup returns CDR1 SGHRS and CDR2 YFSETQ. The CDR3 sequence is 14 residues long. The CDR3 reads CASNQGGTNNEQFF. CDR3 coding DNA: TGCGCCAGCAACCAGGGGGGAACGAACAATGAGCAGTTCTTC. Full variable domain (remainder filled in from reference TRBV5-1 and TRBJ2-1): KAGVTQTPRYLIKTRGQQVTLSCSPISGHRSVSWYQQTPGQGLQFLFEYFSETQRNKGNFPGRFSGRQFSNSRSEMNVSTLELGDSALYLCASNQGGTNNEQFFGPGTRLTVL.

The genes are TRBV6-5 and TRBJ1-2, with 7 bases lining up with TRBD1. This CDR3 is built from 13 residues. Germline CDR1 reads MNHEY; CDR2 reads SVGAGI. The V and J ends lost 4 bases and 2 bases, in that order; junction bases with no gene match: 1. In DNA form, the CDR3 reads TGTGCCAGCAGTTTGACAGGGAACTATGGCTACACCTTC. Its protein product is CASSLTGNYGYTF.

The CDR3 sequence: CASSYASGRETQYF. The CDR3 DNA follows: TGTGCCAGCAGTTACGCGAGCGGGAGAGAGACCCAGTACTTC. This chain connects TRBV6-5 to TRBJ2-5, with 8 bases identical to TRBD2. The ends lost 2 bases at V and 4 bases at J; junction bases unmatched: 3. The germline V gene encodes CDR1 MNHEY and CDR2 SVGAGI. The CDR3 covers 14 residues.

With regard to this clone: Other DNA variants within this sample encode the same CDR3. Here the CDR3 reads CASSLDGTGQETQYF. CDR3 DNA sequence: TGCGCCAGCAGCTTGGATGGGACAGGGCAAGAGACCCAGTACTTC. The chain is built from TRBV5-1 and TRBJ2-5; 9 bases are a match to TRBD1. Germline CDR1 SGHRS, CDR2 YFSETQ. The V gene end was trimmed by 0 bases and the J gene end by 2 bases; junction bases not matched to a gene: 2. CDR3 size: 15 residues.

V usage is TRBV27 and J usage is TRBJ2-6; D is unclear. Germline V gene lookup returns CDR1 MNHEY and CDR2 SMNVEV (reference sequence). CDR3 length equals 15 residues. V was clipped by 4 bases and J by 0 bases, with 7 bases between them. As DNA, the CDR3 is TGTGCCAGCAGTTCCCGAGGCTCTGGGGCCAACGTCCTGACTTTC. It specifies CASSSRGSGANVLTF.

V usage is TRBV19 and J usage is TRBJ1-3; D not certain. The CDR3 has 11 amino acids. Germline V gives CDR1 LNHDA, CDR2 SQIVND (reference sequence). This CDR3 reads CASSFFDTIYF. In nucleotides, the CDR3 is TGTGCTTCTTCTTTCTTCGACACCATATATTTT.

J is TRBJ2-1 and V is TRBV11-1, with 10 positions matching TRBD2. CDR1 is SGHAT and CDR2 is FQDESV in the germline V gene (reference sequence). J was trimmed by 6 bases and V by 5 bases; bases with no gene match: 7. The CDR3 has 15 residues. As DNA, the CDR3 is TGTGCCAGCAGCCCAGCGGGGGGGCTCCTCAATGAGCAGTTCTTC. This translates into CASSPAGGLLNEQFF.

The V gene is TRBV18, the J gene TRBJ1-2, with D hard to call. This CDR3 is 14 amino acids long. CDR1 is KGHSH, CDR2 LQKENI, per germline. The V and J ends lost 4 bases and 5 bases respectively, with 14 bases between them. CDR3 amino acids: CASSQLWREYGYTF. CDR3 bases: TGTGCCAGCTCACAACTTTGGAGGGAGTATGGCTACACCTTC.

The V call is TRBV27, the J call TRBJ2-3, with D possibly matching TRBD2 (5 bases). Trimming left V 4 bases short and J 2 bases short, with 16 bases between. CDR1 and CDR2 (germline): MNHEY, SMNVEV (reference sequence). The CDR3 length is 16 residues. CDR3 in DNA: TGTGCCAGCAGTTATATTAGGCCGGAGGTCACAGATACGCAGTATTTT. Protein product: CASSYIRPEVTDTQYF.

The chain is built from TRBV29-1 and TRBJ1-2; 7 positions match TRBD1. The CDR3 contains 13 residues. Germline-derived CDR1 and CDR2 are SQVTM and ANQGSEA. The V and J ends lost 1 base and 4 bases, in that order; junction bases with no gene match: 3. CDR3 protein: CSVEAGQVYGYTF. CDR3 bases: TGCAGCGTTGAAGCCGGACAGGTCTATGGCTACACCTTC.

This clone was seen a single time. The chain links TRBV28 to TRBJ1-2, with TRBD1 matching over 9 bases. Germline assignment: CDR1 MDHEN and CDR2 SYDVKM. The CDR3 sequence is 14 residues long. The trim removed 5 bases at V and 7 bases at J, leaving 8 bases unmatched. The CDR3 protein is CASSPTGGAGGYTF. The CDR3 DNA reads as TGTGCCAGCAGTCCCACAGGGGGCGCAGGTGGCTACACCTTC.

The CDR3 DNA sequence: TGCGCCAGCAGCTGGGAGGGACAATTGGCAGCCTCTGGAAACACCATATATTTT. Encoded protein: CASSWEGQLAASGNTIYF. This rearrangement joins TRBV5-1 to TRBJ1-3; D perhaps matches TRBD1 (6 bases). Germline CDR1 is SGHRS and CDR2 is YFSETQ. This CDR3 is built from 18 residues. Trimming shortened V by 3 bases and J by 0 bases, and 19 bases separated the two germline ends. Based on the CDR3 plus reference TRBV5-1 and TRBJ1-3, the full variable domain is KAGVTQTPRYLIKTRGQQVTLSCSPISGHRSVSWYQQTPGQGLQFLFEYFSETQRNKGNFPGRFSGRQFSNSRSEMNVSTLELGDSALYLCASSWEGQLAASGNTIYFGEGSWLTVV.

The rearrangement joins TRBV28 to TRBJ2-7, with 11 bases matching TRBD2. The CDR3 consists of 17 residues. Germline values: CDR1 MDHEN, CDR2 SYDVKM. The V segment lost 5 bases and the J segment 5 bases; nucleotides outside the gene matches: 14. DNA of the CDR3: TGTGCCAGCAGTAGTCCTATCCAACTAGCGGGAGCGGACGAGCAGTACTTC. Translated, it gives CASSSPIQLAGADEQYF.

The V gene is TRBV19, the J gene TRBJ2-4, with 7 bases fitting TRBD1. The germline V gene has CDR1 LNHDA and CDR2 SQIVND (reference sequence). V dropped 3 bases and J dropped 5; count of bases not matched to a gene: 4. This CDR3 is 14 amino acids long. The CDR3 sequence: CASSIKTGENIQYF. For the CDR3, the DNA is TGTGCCAGTAGTATTAAAACAGGGGAAAACATTCAGTACTTC.

The V call is TRBV6-5, the J call TRBJ1-1; D unresolved. This CDR3 is built from 13 residues. V lost 2 bases and J lost 3, with 7 bases in between. Germline V gives CDR1 MNHEY, CDR2 SVGAGI. Here the CDR3 DNA reads TGTGCCAGCAGTTACAGCGAGCACACTGAAGCTTTCTTT. This codes for CASSYSEHTEAFF.

V and J are TRBV27 and TRBJ1-2; maybe TRBD1 (6 bases). The CDR3 consists of 14 residues. The V end lost 8 bases, the J end lost 4 bases, and 17 bases lay between the germline ends. CDR1 is MNHEY and CDR2 is SMNVEV in the germline V gene (reference sequence). CDR3 protein: CASGGQSGVYGYTF. The CDR3, as DNA: TGTGCCAGCGGTGGACAGTCCGGAGTCTATGGCTACACCTTC.

The rearrangement uses TRBV6-6 and TRBJ1-1; tentative D call: TRBD1 (6 bases). The CDR3 sequence is 14 residues long. Germline CDR1 reads MNHNY; CDR2 reads SVGAGI (reference sequence). Trimming took off 7 bases at V and 2 bases at J, with 14 bases between the two ends. In DNA form, the CDR3 reads TGTGCCAGCACCCTCCTTGGGGGCAACACTGAAGCTTTCTTT. It codes for CASTLLGGNTEAFF.

The chain combines TRBV6-5 with TRBJ2-1, with 10 bases that match TRBD2. CDR1 is MNHEY and CDR2 is SVGAGI in the germline V gene. V shed 7 bases and J 6 bases; nucleotides not matched to a gene: 9. This CDR3 comprises 15 residues. The CDR3 region has the DNA TGTGCCAGCACCGCCCTAGCGGGAGAGACCAATGAGCAGTTCTTC. It specifies CASTALAGETNEQFF.

The gene calls are TRBV19 and TRBJ1-5; 12 bases map to TRBD1. V lost 6 bases, J lost 7 bases, and 7 bases stayed unmatched. CDR3 length: 15 amino acids. From germline, CDR1 is LNHDA and CDR2 SQIVND (reference sequence). Written as DNA, the CDR3 is TGTGCCAGTAGGCCGGGACAGGGGGCTTGGCAGCCCCAGCATTTT. It is translated as CASRPGQGAWQPQHF.

This clone came up once. The chain has TRBV2 and TRBJ2-1, with 7 nucleotides matching TRBD2. The junction had 2 bases not matched to a gene; V was cut back by 7 bases and J by 2 bases. The CDR3 sequence is 13 residues long. Germline CDR1 and CDR2: SNHLY and FYNNEI. Here the CDR3 reads CASTREAYNEQFF. The CDR3 coding sequence is TGTGCCAGCACCCGGGAGGCCTACAATGAGCAGTTCTTC.

This sequence joins TRBV7-2 and TRBJ1-3; 7 nucleotides line up with TRBD1. Per the germline V gene, CDR1 is SGHTA and CDR2 is FQGNSA. The CDR3 runs 15 residues. J gave up 8 bases and V 5 bases, and 12 bases lay outside the gene matches. This CDR3 is CASSNPRGKNDTIYF. CDR3 coding DNA: TGTGCCAGCAGCAACCCCAGGGGGAAGAATGACACCATATATTTT.

This clone was seen once. The chain links TRBV10-1 to TRBJ2-6, with D possibly being TRBD1 (5 bases). Germline loops: CDR1 WNHNN, CDR2 SYGVQD (reference sequence). The CDR3 totals 18 residues. V was cut by 10 bases and J by 0 bases, with 22 bases left in between. The CDR3, as DNA: TGCGCCACATTCTCACCCCCAGGACACACCTCTGGGGCCAACGTCCTGACTTTC. Protein product: CATFSPPGHTSGANVLTF.

V gene TRBV5-6 combines with J gene TRBJ1-2; D perhaps matches TRBD1 (6 bases). The CDR3 runs 13 residues. The germline V gene has CDR1 SGHDT and CDR2 YYEEEE. Trimming pared 2 bases from V and 7 bases from J, leaving 12 bases between. The CDR3 sequence: CASSFVRGSGYTF. DNA of the CDR3: TGTGCCAGCAGCTTCGTCAGGGGATCTGGCTACACCTTC.

This clone was seen more than once but under ten times. Other DNA sequences in this specimen translate into the identical CDR3. This chain joins TRBV7-3 and TRBJ2-3; D may be TRBD2 (6 bases). The CDR3 loop spans 15 amino acids. Germline V gives CDR1 SGHTA, CDR2 FQGTGA. Trimming pared 3 bases from V and 0 bases from J, leaving 10 bases between. Here the CDR3 reads CASSLAGGSTDTQYF. The CDR3 DNA follows: TGTGCCAGCAGCTTGGCCGGGGGTAGCACAGATACGCAGTATTTT.

The chain recombines TRBV4-2 with TRBJ1-6; possibly TRBD1 for D (5 bases). The CDR3 is 16 amino acids. Between the trimmed V and J ends, which lost 0 bases and 9 bases, there was a span of 15 bases. CDR1 and CDR2 (germline): LGHNA, YNFKEQ. CDR3 bases: TGTGCCAGCAGCCAAGACACTCGCGGGGCAATTTCACCCCTCCACTTT. Translating it yields CASSQDTRGAISPLHF.

The gene calls are TRBV28 and TRBJ1-6; D call uncertain. Trimming removed 3 bases at V and 0 bases at J, with 15 bases between. This CDR3 is 18 amino acids long. Germline CDR1 reads MDHEN; CDR2 reads SYDVKM. As DNA, the CDR3 is TGTGCCAGCAGTTTGGGAGCGAGGGCGAGCTCCTATAATTCACCCCTCCACTTT. Translating it yields CASSLGARASSYNSPLHF.

The chain uses TRBV5-6 and TRBJ2-1; D call uncertain. Germline V lookup: CDR1 SGHDT, CDR2 YYEEEE. CDR3 length equals 14 residues. The V end lost 0 bases, the J end lost 6 bases, and 10 bases lay between the germline ends. The CDR3 sequence: CASSLASIRNEQFF. In DNA, the CDR3 is TGTGCCAGCAGCTTGGCCAGTATCCGCAATGAGCAGTTCTTC.

The gene calls are TRBV3-1 (or the pseudogene TRBV3-2) and TRBJ1-2; no clear D. Per the germline V gene, CDR1 is LGHDT and CDR2 is YNNKEL (reference sequence). V dropped 1 base and J dropped 7 bases, with 4 bases sitting between them. There are 11 residues in the CDR3. In DNA form, the CDR3 reads TGTGCCAGCAGCCAAGCGCGTGGCTACACCTTC. Translation: CASSQARGYTF.